These 5 T cell receptor beta chains were sequenced from one sample in a study of blood T cell repertoires in COVID-19. Method: immunoSEQ multiplex PCR; TCRdb's copy keeps in-frame clones and lacks some. The table includes 130,000 to 150,000 clones, roughly 80% detected once. Specimen: peripheral blood. The receptors come from a woman aged 40 to 50 with active or convalescent COVID-19.

The rearrangement uses TRBV3-1 (or the pseudogene TRBV3-2) and TRBJ1-2; no firm D call. Trimming left V 2 bases short and J 0 bases short, with 7 bases between. Germline V gene data show CDR1 as LGHDT and CDR2 as YNNKEL (reference sequence). The CDR3 is 14 residues long. The CDR3 DNA is TGTGCCAGCAGCCAATTGGGAGCTAACTATGGCTACACCTTC. It specifies CASSQLGANYGYTF.

The chain joins TRBV3-1 (or the pseudogene TRBV3-2) to TRBJ2-1; tentative D call: TRBD1 (7 bases). Between the trimmed V and J ends, which lost 4 bases and 0 bases, there was a span of 19 bases. Germline assignment: CDR1 LGHDT and CDR2 YNNKEL (reference sequence). The CDR3 consists of 18 residues. The CDR3 reads CASSPEGTAGSSYNEQFF. The CDR3 bases are TGTGCCAGCAGCCCAGAAGGGACAGCCGGGAGCTCCTACAATGAGCAGTTCTTC.

The genes are TRBV5-6 and TRBJ2-7; 9 nucleotides align to TRBD1. From germline, CDR1 is SGHDT and CDR2 YYEEEE. Germline trimming cut 3 bases from V and 5 bases from J; bases unmatched to any gene: 15. The CDR3 runs to 17 residues. CDR3 bases: TGTGCCAGCAGCTACTACACCGCCGGGACAGGGTTAAACGAGCAGTACTTC. This encodes CASSYYTAGTGLNEQYF.

CDR3 in amino acids: CASSSGQGSNSPLHF. The CDR3 DNA reads as TGTGCCAGCAGTTCGGGACAGGGCAGCAATTCACCCCTCCACTTT. The chain recombines TRBV28 with TRBJ1-6; 9 bases fit TRBD1. V was clipped by 4 bases and J by 7 bases; unmatched bases: 5. There are 15 residues in the CDR3. Germline CDR1 and CDR2: MDHEN and SYDVKM.

The gene calls are TRBV30 and TRBJ2-4; D remains unclear. Between the trimmed V and J ends, which lost 2 bases and 0 bases, there was a span of 11 bases. Per the germline V gene, CDR1 is GTSNPN and CDR2 is SVGIG (reference sequence). The CDR3 sequence is 15 residues long. The CDR3 coding sequence is TGTGCCTGGAGTCTGACACCTTTAGCCAAAAACATTCAGTACTTC. It translates to CAWSLTPLAKNIQYF.